These 15 T cell receptor beta chains were sequenced from one sample in a study of response to subunit inactivated influenza vaccine. A single record per CDR3 protein comes from TCRdb applying MiXCR to the RT-PCR reads. This sample has around 600,000 distinct CDR3 sequences, with over 9% found just once. These data also featured in a second study, about T cells expressing NK-cell markers. This second study says: The authors generated TCR beta cDNA through 5'RACE template switching with UMIs.

The input for sequencing was PBMCs from blood, taken on the day of vaccination. These receptors came from a man in his fifties or sixties who received an inactivated influenza vaccine.

This clonotype was observed a few times. The chain joins TRBV20-1 to TRBJ1-2; D gene uncertain. The V gene lost 3 bases and the J gene lost 8 bases, with 16 bases spanning the gap. The CDR3 contains 13 residues. Per germline, CDR1 DFQATT and CDR2 SNEGSKA (reference sequence). The CDR3 DNA reads as TGCAGTGCTAGCAGTTTACTGCAGGAGGGCTACACCTTC. Translation: CSASSLLQEGYTF.

V gene TRBV4-3 combines with J gene TRBJ2-1; maybe TRBD1 (6 bases). Trimming shortened V by 1 base and J by 4 bases, and 14 bases separated the two germline ends. Germline CDR1 is LGHNA and CDR2 is YSLEER. This CDR3 is built from 16 residues. CDR3 in DNA: TGCGCCAGCAGCCAAGGGAAGGACAGACTGTACAATGAGCAGTTCTTC. Amino acids: CASSQGKDRLYNEQFF.

The chain is built from TRBV29-1 and TRBJ2-2, with TRBD2 identical over 8 bases. The V segment lost 4 bases and the J segment 2 bases; nucleotides outside the gene matches: 6. Germline V gives CDR1 SQVTM, CDR2 ANQGSEA. CDR3 size: 15 residues. The CDR3 here is CSVALAGGNTGELFF. The CDR3 DNA reads TGCAGCGTTGCATTGGCGGGAGGTAACACCGGGGAGCTGTTTTTT.

This clonotype was counted many times. This chain uses TRBV28 with TRBJ2-5; D not certain. The V gene's germline CDR1 is MDHEN and CDR2 SYDVKM. The CDR3 contains 14 residues. V was trimmed by 7 bases and J by 5 bases, leaving 17 bases between them. In DNA form, the CDR3 reads TGTGCCAGCAAGTCTGGGCCGTCTGTGGAGACCCAGTACTTC. Translating it yields CASKSGPSVETQYF.

The rearrangement joins TRBV11-2 to TRBJ2-1; 8 positions agree with TRBD2. The V gene's germline CDR1 is SGHAT and CDR2 FQNNGV. V lost 5 bases and J lost 2; bases outside the gene matches: 8. This CDR3 has 16 residues. The CDR3 nucleotides are TGTGCCAGCAGCCTAACCCGGGGGGGCCCCTACAATGAGCAGTTCTTC. Translating it yields CASSLTRGGPYNEQFF.

This clonotype was seen a few times. The chain couples TRBV6-2 or TRBV6-3 to TRBJ2-7; weak D call: TRBD1 (6 bases). V was clipped by 0 bases and J by 9 bases, with 9 bases between them. Germline V lookup: CDR1 MNHEY, CDR2 SVGEGT. The CDR3 loop spans 12 amino acids. The CDR3: CASSYSWDTQYF. The CDR3, as DNA: TGTGCCAGCAGTTACTCCTGGGACACGCAGTACTTC.

This clonotype was detected only a few times. J is TRBJ2-6 and V is TRBV11-2; TRBD2 aligns across 9 bases. Germline-derived CDR1 and CDR2 are SGHAT and FQNNGV. There are 18 residues in the CDR3. Trimming took 5 bases from V and 0 from J; bases not matched to a gene: 8. The CDR3 sequence is CASSPSRTSASGANVLTF. The DNA of the CDR3 is TGTGCCAGCAGCCCGTCCCGGACTAGCGCCTCTGGGGCCAACGTCCTGACTTTC.

A few counts support this clonotype. This chain uses TRBV6-5 with TRBJ1-5; 7 bases match TRBD1. J gave up 0 bases and V 2 bases, and 13 bases lay outside the gene matches. The CDR3 loop spans 19 amino acids. Looked up from germline, CDR1 is MNHEY and CDR2 is SVGAGI. The CDR3 loop reads CASSYGQVLTHYSNQPQHF. In DNA form, the CDR3 reads TGTGCCAGCAGTTACGGACAGGTACTAACACACTATAGCAATCAGCCCCAGCATTTT.

The rearrangement joins TRBV2 to TRBJ2-1; 8 nucleotides match TRBD2. V lost 4 bases and J lost 7; bases outside the gene matches: 9. The CDR3 runs to 15 residues. Germline V gives CDR1 SNHLY, CDR2 FYNNEI. The CDR3 DNA follows: TGTGCCAGCAGTGGACACGGGGTAGCGGGGAATGAGCAGTTCTTC. It specifies CASSGHGVAGNEQFF.

The chain joins TRBV7-9 to TRBJ1-2; D is possibly TRBD1 (6 bases). With 5 bases removed from V and 7 bases from J, the gap between germline ends came to 11 bases. The CDR3 extends over 12 amino acids. Germline V gives CDR1 SEHNR, CDR2 FQNEAQ (reference sequence). CDR3 region: CASSHATGGYTF. CDR3 DNA sequence: TGTGCCAGCAGCCACGCGACAGGTGGCTACACCTTC.

This clonotype was observed a handful of times. This chain connects TRBV20-1 to TRBJ2-3; 10 bases are a match to TRBD2. V lost 0 bases, J lost 4 bases, and 4 bases stayed unmatched. Germline V lookup: CDR1 DFQATT, CDR2 SNEGSKA (reference sequence). The CDR3 loop spans 15 amino acids. The CDR3 DNA reads TGCAGTGCTAGAGACAGCGGGAGGGTCGCAGATACGCAGTATTTT. Translation: CSARDSGRVADTQYF.

This clonotype occurred a few times. This rearrangement joins TRBV20-1 to TRBJ2-5; 7 bases are a match to TRBD2. The length of the CDR3 is 13 residues. Germline V lookup: CDR1 DFQATT, CDR2 SNEGSKA (reference sequence). The ends lost 5 bases at V and 5 bases at J; junction bases unmatched: 8. The CDR3 DNA follows: TGCAGTGCTGGGACTACCCGGCGGGAGACCCAGTACTTC. It specifies CSAGTTRRETQYF.

CDR3 coding DNA: TGTGCCAGCAGTACCTCAGGTGGCGGGGAGCTGTTTTTT. It translates to CASSTSGGGELFF. The J gene is TRBJ2-2, the V gene TRBV25-1; D remains ambiguous. Trimming left V 5 bases short and J 7 bases short, with 11 bases between. Germline values: CDR1 MGHDK, CDR2 SYGVNS. The CDR3 has 13 amino acids.

CDR3 residues: CSADRGRYTEAFF. In DNA form, the CDR3 reads TGCAGTGCTGACAGGGGACGGTACACTGAAGCTTTCTTT. The chain carries TRBV20-1 and TRBJ1-1, with TRBD1 matching 8 bases. This CDR3 contains 13 residues. The germline gives CDR1 DFQATT, CDR2 SNEGSKA (reference sequence). The V segment lost 5 bases and the J segment 3 bases; nucleotides outside the gene matches: 5.

This rearrangement joins TRBV11-2 to TRBJ1-5; TRBD1 matches 10 bases. The length of the CDR3 is 19 residues. Germline trimming cut 1 base from V and 0 bases from J; bases unmatched to any gene: 9. Germline assignment: CDR1 SGHAT and CDR2 FQNNGV. CDR3 sequence reads: CASSLGDRGPPYSNQPQHF. CDR3 sequence (DNA): TGTGCCAGCAGCTTAGGGGACAGGGGCCCCCCCTATAGCAATCAGCCCCAGCATTTT.